This TCR beta chain was profiled in a study of Ad26.COV2.S vaccination and SARS-CoV-2 variants. Study findings and constraints: It is possible that the TCR breadth and depth analyses underestimated the total T cell responses. Following vaccination, spike-specific CD8+ and CD4+ T cell responses reportedly exhibited substantial breadth.

As concerns this clone: Its antigen is not identified.

Noted treatment: 15 to 20 received Ad26.COV2.S at low or high dose, single or two shots; several received placebo; per-sample allocation not given. After the first vaccine or placebo injection, samples were drawn on day 63. Using immunoSEQ multiplex PCR, the repertoire was profiled, and TCRdb retains in-frame clones only, with some absent. This table holds fewer than 900,000 clones, roughly nine tenths found once. The sequence derives from a person aged 18-60 years who received the Ad26.COV2.S COVID-19 vaccine or a placebo. The sequencing used peripheral blood, collected in a trial of Ad26.COV2.S vaccine versus placebo.

The CDR3 nucleotides are TGTGCCAGCAGCTTAACTAGGGAGACCCAGTACTTC. This gives the protein CASSLTRETQYF. J is TRBJ2-5 and V is TRBV11-2; D possibly corresponds to TRBD2 (5 bases). The CDR3 extends over 12 amino acids. Germline CDR1 SGHAT, CDR2 FQNNGV. Trimming took off 2 bases at V and 5 bases at J, with 6 bases between the two ends.